Presented here are 11 T cell receptor beta chains from one specimen sequenced in a study of blood T cell repertoires in COVID-19. TCRdb's table, derived via immunoSEQ multiplex PCR, lists solely in-frame clones and lacks some. The sample has about 200,000 clones, 85% seen once. The sample comprised peripheral blood. These receptors originate from a man aged 55 to 70 with COVID-19, enrolled during active disease.

The J gene is TRBJ2-5, the V gene TRBV5-1; 7 bases align to TRBD2. Germline V gives CDR1 SGHRS, CDR2 YFSETQ. Trimming cost V 3 bases and J 5 bases; bases outside gene matches: 13. CDR3 length: 16 residues. CDR3 protein: CASSSPERGSGETQYF. The CDR3, as DNA: TGCGCCAGCAGCTCCCCGGAGCGCGGGAGCGGTGAGACCCAGTACTTC.

This clone was picked up a small number of times. The chain links TRBV6-6 to TRBJ2-7, with a tentative D call TRBD1 (6 bases). The CDR3 totals 16 residues. Trimming pared 8 bases from V and 3 bases from J, leaving 23 bases between. Germline V gives CDR1 MNHNY, CDR2 SVGAGI (reference sequence). CDR3 bases: TGTGCCAGCGGCAGGGGACGAGCGGCGGCCAACTACGAGCAGTACTTC. Its translation is CASGRGRAAANYEQYF.

The rearrangement links TRBV5-1 to TRBJ1-1, with TRBD1 matching over 8 bases. V trimming: 4 bases; J trimming: 10 bases; junction bases outside the gene matches: 9. The length of the CDR3 is 13 residues. From germline, CDR1 is SGHRS and CDR2 YFSETQ. CDR3 amino acids: CASSPGGDFGAFF. The CDR3 DNA reads as TGCGCCAGCAGCCCAGGGGGCGACTTCGGAGCTTTCTTT.

The chain couples TRBV9 to TRBJ1-1; a weak D match, TRBD1 (5 bases). The CDR3 runs to 17 residues. The germline gives CDR1 SGDLS, CDR2 YYNGEE. Trimming pared 0 bases from V and 3 bases from J, leaving 18 bases between. In nucleotides, the CDR3 is TGTGCCAGCAGCGTAGGATTAGAGGCAGGGTTGTACACTGAAGCTTTCTTT. Translated: CASSVGLEAGLYTEAFF.

V is TRBV4-2 and J is TRBJ2-7; no definite D call. The V and J ends lost 1 base and 0 bases respectively, with 10 bases between them. CDR1 is LGHNA, CDR2 YNFKEQ, per germline. The CDR3 loop spans 15 amino acids. The CDR3 loop is CASSQGVSGSYEQYF. The CDR3, as DNA: TGTGCCAGCAGCCAAGGGGTATCAGGCTCCTACGAGCAGTACTTC.

V usage is TRBV7-3 and J usage is TRBJ2-3, with 7 bases matching TRBD1. CDR1 and CDR2 (germline): SGHTA, FQGTGA. J gave up 5 bases and V 2 bases, and 4 bases lay outside the gene matches. CDR3 length: 14 residues. The CDR3 region is CASSLDRDVDTQYF. The CDR3 DNA reads TGTGCCAGCAGCTTAGACAGGGATGTAGATACGCAGTATTTT.

The rearrangement uses TRBV27 and TRBJ2-7, with a tentative D call TRBD2 (6 bases). The ends were cut back, 5 bases at V and 12 bases at J, with 23 bases in the middle. Germline CDR1 is MNHEY and CDR2 is SMNVEV (reference sequence). The CDR3 loop spans 14 amino acids. The CDR3 coding sequence is TGTGCCAGCAGTATAAACTCCGGGGGATCCTTGGGGTACTTC. This codes for CASSINSGGSLGYF.

The chain links TRBV28 to TRBJ1-6, with 7 bases lining up with TRBD1. Looked up from germline, CDR1 is MDHEN and CDR2 is SYDVKM. Trimming removed 3 bases from V and 10 bases from J; junction bases left unmatched: 6. The CDR3 is 14 residues long. CDR3 DNA sequence: TGTGCCAGCAGTTTTAAGGGGGCACGGTCACCCCTCCACTTT. The encoded protein is CASSFKGARSPLHF.

The chain joins TRBV5-1 to TRBJ2-3; no reliable D call. The germline V gene encodes CDR1 SGHRS and CDR2 YFSETQ. This CDR3 region has 13 residues. Trimming cost V 2 bases and J 6 bases, with 10 bases left between them. CDR3 protein: CASSFSPADTQYF. CDR3 coding DNA: TGCGCCAGCAGCTTTTCCCCAGCGGATACGCAGTATTTT.

V usage is TRBV5-1 and J usage is TRBJ1-2; D call uncertain. V was clipped by 7 bases and J by 4 bases, with 14 bases between them. The CDR3 is made up of 13 amino acids. CDR1 is SGHRS, CDR2 YFSETQ, per germline. CDR3 amino acids: CASGPGSPYGYTF. The CDR3 bases are TGCGCCAGCGGCCCAGGATCCCCCTATGGCTACACCTTC.

This clone showed up just a few times. The sample has other DNA sequences that encode this CDR3 too. The chain joins TRBV19 to TRBJ1-5; TRBD1 matches 9 bases. Germline lookup yields CDR1 LNHDA and CDR2 SQIVND (reference sequence). The CDR3 runs 14 residues. V was clipped by 3 bases and J by 5 bases; unmatched bases: 2. CDR3 nucleotides: TGTGCCAGTAGTATTTGGACAGGGGATCAGCCCCAGCATTTT. Translating it yields CASSIWTGDQPQHF.